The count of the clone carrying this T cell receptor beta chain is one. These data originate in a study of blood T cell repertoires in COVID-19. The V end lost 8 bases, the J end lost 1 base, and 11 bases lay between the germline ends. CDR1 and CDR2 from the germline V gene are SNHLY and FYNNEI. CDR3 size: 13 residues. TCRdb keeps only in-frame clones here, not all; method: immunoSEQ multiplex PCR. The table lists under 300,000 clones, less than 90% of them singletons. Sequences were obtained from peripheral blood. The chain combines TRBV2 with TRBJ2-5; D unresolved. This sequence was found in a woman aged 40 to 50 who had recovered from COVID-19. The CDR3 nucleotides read TGTGCCAGCCTTAGAGACACCCAAGAGACCCAGTACTTC. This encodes CASLRDTQETQYF. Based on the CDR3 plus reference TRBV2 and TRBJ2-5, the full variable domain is EPEVTQTPSHQVTQMGQEVILRCVPISNHLYFYWYRQILGQKVEFLVSFYNNEISEKSEIFDDQFSVERPDGSNFTLKIRSTKLEDSAMYFCASLRDTQETQYFGPGTRLLVL.